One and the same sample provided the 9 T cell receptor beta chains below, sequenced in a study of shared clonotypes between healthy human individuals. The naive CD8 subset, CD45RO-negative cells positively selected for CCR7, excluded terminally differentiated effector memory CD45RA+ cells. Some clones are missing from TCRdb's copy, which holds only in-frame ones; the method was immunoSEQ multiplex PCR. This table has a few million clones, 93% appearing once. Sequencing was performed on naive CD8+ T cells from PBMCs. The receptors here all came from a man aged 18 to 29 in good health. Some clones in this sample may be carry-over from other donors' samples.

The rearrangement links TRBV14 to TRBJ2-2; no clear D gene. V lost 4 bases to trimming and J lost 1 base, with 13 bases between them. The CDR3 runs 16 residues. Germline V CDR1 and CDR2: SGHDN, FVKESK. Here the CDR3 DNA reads TGTGCCAGCAGCCCCCTTGGAGTGATGAACACCGGGGAGCTGTTTTTT. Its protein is CASSPLGVMNTGELFF.

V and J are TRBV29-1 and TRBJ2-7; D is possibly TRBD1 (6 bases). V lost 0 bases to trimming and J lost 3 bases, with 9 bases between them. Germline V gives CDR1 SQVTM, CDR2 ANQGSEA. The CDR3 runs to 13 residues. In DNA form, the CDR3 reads TGCAGCGTTGAAGACAGGGGTGGCTACGAGCAGTACTTC. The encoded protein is CSVEDRGGYEQYF.

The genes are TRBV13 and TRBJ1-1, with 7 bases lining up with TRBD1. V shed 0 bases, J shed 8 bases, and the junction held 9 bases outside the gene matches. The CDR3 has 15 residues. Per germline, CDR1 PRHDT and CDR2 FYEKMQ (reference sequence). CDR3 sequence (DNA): TGTGCCAGCAGCTTAGGTGATGACAGGGAGGAAGAAGCTTTCTTT. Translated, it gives CASSLGDDREEEAFF.

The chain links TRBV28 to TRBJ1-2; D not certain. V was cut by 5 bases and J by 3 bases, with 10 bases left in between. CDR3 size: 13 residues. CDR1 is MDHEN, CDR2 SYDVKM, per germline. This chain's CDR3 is CASSLLLDYGYTF. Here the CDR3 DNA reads TGTGCCAGCAGTCTCCTCCTCGACTATGGCTACACCTTC.

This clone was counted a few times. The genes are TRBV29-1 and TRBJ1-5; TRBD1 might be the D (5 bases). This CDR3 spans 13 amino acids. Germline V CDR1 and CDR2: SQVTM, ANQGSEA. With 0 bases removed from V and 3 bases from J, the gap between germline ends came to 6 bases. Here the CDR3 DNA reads TGCAGCGTTGAAGAGGGGGACAATCAGCCCCAGCATTTT. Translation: CSVEEGDNQPQHF.

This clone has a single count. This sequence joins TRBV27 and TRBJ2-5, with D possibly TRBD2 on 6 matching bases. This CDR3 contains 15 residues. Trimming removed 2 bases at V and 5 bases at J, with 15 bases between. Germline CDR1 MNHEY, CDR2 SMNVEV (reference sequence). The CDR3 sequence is CASSLIFGAGETQYF. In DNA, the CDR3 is TGTGCCAGCAGTTTAATATTCGGGGCGGGGGAGACCCAGTACTTC.

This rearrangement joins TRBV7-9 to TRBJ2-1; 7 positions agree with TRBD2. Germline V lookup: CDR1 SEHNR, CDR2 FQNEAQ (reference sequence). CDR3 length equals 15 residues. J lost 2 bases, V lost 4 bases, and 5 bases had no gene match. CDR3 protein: CASSSKREPYNEQFF. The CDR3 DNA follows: TGTGCCAGCAGCTCTAAGCGGGAACCCTACAATGAGCAGTTCTTC.

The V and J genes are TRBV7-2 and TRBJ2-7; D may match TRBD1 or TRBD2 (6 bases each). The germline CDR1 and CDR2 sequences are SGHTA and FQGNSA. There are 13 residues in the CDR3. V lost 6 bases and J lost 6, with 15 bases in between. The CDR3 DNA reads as TGTGCCAGCAGGACGATCGGGGGCGGCGAGCAGTACTTC. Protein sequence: CASRTIGGGEQYF.

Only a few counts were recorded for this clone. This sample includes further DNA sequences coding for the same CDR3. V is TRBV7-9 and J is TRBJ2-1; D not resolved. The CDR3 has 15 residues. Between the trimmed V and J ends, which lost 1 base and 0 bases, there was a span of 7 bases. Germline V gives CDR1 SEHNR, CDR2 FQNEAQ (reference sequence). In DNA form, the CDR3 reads TGTGCCAGCAGCTTAGGGGGATACTCCTACAATGAGCAGTTCTTC. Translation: CASSLGGYSYNEQFF.